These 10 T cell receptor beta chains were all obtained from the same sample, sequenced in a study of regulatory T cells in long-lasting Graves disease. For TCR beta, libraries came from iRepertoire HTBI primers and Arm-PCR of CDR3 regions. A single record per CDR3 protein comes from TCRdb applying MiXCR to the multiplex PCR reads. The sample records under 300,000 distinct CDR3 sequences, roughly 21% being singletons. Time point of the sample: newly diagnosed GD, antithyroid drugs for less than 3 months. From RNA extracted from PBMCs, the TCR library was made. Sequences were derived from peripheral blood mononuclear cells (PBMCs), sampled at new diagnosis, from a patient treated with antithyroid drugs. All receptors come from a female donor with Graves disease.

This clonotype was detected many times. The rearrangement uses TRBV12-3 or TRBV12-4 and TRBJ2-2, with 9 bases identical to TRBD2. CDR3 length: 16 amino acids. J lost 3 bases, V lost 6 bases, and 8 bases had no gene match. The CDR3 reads CASRRASGIYTGELFF. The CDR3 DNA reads TGTGCCAGCAGGCGAGCTAGCGGGATTTACACCGGGGAGCTGTTTTTT.

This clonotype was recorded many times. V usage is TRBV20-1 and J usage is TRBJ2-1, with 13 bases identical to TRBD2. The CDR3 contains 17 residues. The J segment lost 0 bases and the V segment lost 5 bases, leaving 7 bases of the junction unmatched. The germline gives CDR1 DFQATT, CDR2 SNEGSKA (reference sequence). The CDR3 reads CSAGATSGGSSYNEQFF. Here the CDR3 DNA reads TGCAGTGCTGGCGCGACTAGCGGGGGGAGCTCCTACAATGAGCAGTTCTTC.

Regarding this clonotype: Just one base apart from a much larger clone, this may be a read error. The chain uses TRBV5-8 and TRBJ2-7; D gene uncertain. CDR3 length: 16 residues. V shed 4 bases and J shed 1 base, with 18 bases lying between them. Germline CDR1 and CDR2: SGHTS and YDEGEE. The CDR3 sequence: CASSPTWGMGSYEQYF. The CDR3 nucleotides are TGTGCCAGCAGCCCGACTTGGGGTATGGGGTCCTACGAGCAGTACTTC.

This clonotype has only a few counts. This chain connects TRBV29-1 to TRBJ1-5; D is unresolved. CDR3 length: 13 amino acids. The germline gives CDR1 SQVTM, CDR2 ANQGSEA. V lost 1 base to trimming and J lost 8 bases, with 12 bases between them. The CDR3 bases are TGCAGCGTTGAAGGCTGGGAGGGAGAGCCCCAGCATTTT. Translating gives CSVEGWEGEPQHF.

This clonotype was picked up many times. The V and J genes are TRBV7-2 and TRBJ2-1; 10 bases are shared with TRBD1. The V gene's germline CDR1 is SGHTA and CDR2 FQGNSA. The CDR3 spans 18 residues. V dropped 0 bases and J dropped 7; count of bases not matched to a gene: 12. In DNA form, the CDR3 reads TGTGCCAGCAGCTTAGCGTGGGGACGACAGGGGGCGCGTAATGAGCAGTTCTTC. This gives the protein CASSLAWGRQGARNEQFF.

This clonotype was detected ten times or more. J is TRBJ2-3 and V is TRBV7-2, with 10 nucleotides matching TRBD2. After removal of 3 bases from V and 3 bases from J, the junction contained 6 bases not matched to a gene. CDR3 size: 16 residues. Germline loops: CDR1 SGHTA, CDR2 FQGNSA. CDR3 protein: CASSLSTSGLTDTQYF. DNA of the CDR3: TGTGCCAGCAGCTTGTCGACTAGCGGGTTGACAGATACGCAGTATTTT.

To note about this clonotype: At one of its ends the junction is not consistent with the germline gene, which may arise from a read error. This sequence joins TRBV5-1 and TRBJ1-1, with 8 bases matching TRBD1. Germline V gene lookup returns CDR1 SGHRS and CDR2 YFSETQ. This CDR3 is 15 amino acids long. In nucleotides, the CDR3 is TGTGCCAGCTGCCTGGGACAGGTCATGAACACTGAAGCTTTCTTT. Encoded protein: CASCLGQVMNTEAFF.

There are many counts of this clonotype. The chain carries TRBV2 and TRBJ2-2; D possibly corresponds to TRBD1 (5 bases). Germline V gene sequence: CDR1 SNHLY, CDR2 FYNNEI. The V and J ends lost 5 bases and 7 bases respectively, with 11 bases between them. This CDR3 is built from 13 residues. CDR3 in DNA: TGTGCCAGCAGTTGGCAGGGCGACGGGGAGCTGTTTTTT. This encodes CASSWQGDGELFF.

The CDR3 sequence: CASSFWTGDHEQYF. CDR3 nucleotides: TGTGCCAGCAGTTTCTGGACAGGTGACCACGAGCAGTACTTC. This chain joins TRBV6-2 or TRBV6-3 and TRBJ2-7, with 7 bases identical to TRBD1. The CDR3 runs to 14 residues. The V gene's germline CDR1 is MNHEY and CDR2 SVGEGT. V trimming: 4 bases; J trimming: 5 bases; junction bases outside the gene matches: 8.

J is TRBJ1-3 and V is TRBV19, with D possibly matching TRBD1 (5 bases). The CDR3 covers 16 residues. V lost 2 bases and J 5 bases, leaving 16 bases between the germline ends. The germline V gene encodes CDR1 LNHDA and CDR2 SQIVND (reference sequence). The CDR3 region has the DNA TGTGCCAGTAGTATAACTCCCGGGACGGGACGAAACACCATATATTTT. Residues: CASSITPGTGRNTIYF.